The 32 T cell receptor beta chains presented below share a single source sample, sequenced in a study of T cell responses to AZD1222 COVID-19 vaccine. TCRdb keeps only in-frame clones here, not all; method: immunoSEQ multiplex PCR. Of some 180,000 clones listed, about 86% are singletons. Sequences were derived from peripheral blood, sampled on day 0 of AZD1222 vaccination. The receptors originated from an adult in good health.

Written as DNA, the CDR3 is TGTGCCAGCAGTTCCGAGGGTACTAGAAAACTGTTTTTT. This sequence encodes CASSSEGTRKLFF. This chain connects TRBV11-3 to TRBJ1-4, with D unclear. Trimming removed 6 bases from V and 10 bases from J, with 15 bases in between. This CDR3 comprises 13 residues. Germline loops: CDR1 SGHNT, CDR2 YENEEA.

The V and J genes are TRBV19 and TRBJ2-5; no clear D gene. V lost 1 base to trimming and J lost 2 bases, with 5 bases between them. The CDR3 is 13 residues long. In germline, CDR1 is LNHDA, CDR2 SQIVND (reference sequence). In DNA, the CDR3 is TGTGCCAGTAGTATAGGAGCTCAAGAGACCCAGTACTTC. Protein: CASSIGAQETQYF.

The genes are TRBV6-1 and TRBJ2-7; no clear D gene. The CDR3 length is 14 residues. V shed 2 bases and J shed 3 bases, with 11 bases lying between them. CDR1 MNHNS and CDR2 SASEGT come from the germline V gene. DNA for the CDR3: TGTGCCAGCAGTGAAACTGGCAGACTCTACGAGCAGTACTTC. This gives the protein CASSETGRLYEQYF.

The V gene is TRBV4-3, the J gene TRBJ2-3; tentatively, D is TRBD1 or TRBD2 (6 bases each). The germline V gene has CDR1 LGHNA and CDR2 YSLEER. The CDR3 is made up of 16 amino acids. V was trimmed by 0 bases and J by 1 base, leaving 11 bases between them. The CDR3 spells CASSQDLRGGTDTQYF. The CDR3 coding sequence is TGCGCCAGCAGCCAAGATCTGAGGGGGGGCACAGATACGCAGTATTTT.

This chain links TRBV7-9 with TRBJ1-4; D gene uncertain. With 5 bases removed from V and 5 bases from J, the gap between germline ends came to 9 bases. Germline CDR1 and CDR2: SEHNR and FQNEAQ (reference sequence). The CDR3 is 13 residues long. The CDR3 coding sequence is TGTGCCAGCAGCCCTCCGTCAAATGAAAAACTGTTTTTT. Translation: CASSPPSNEKLFF.

The chain recombines TRBV7-2 with TRBJ2-3, with D perhaps TRBD1 (5 bases). The CDR3 is 16 residues long. CDR1 and CDR2 (germline): SGHTA, FQGNSA. The V end lost 3 bases, the J end lost 5 bases, and 18 bases lay between the germline ends. The CDR3 sequence: CASSLSVLGQKDTQYF. In nucleotides, the CDR3 is TGTGCCAGCAGCTTGAGCGTTTTGGGGCAAAAAGATACGCAGTATTTT.

This chain joins TRBV9 and TRBJ2-1; D uncertain. Germline V lookup: CDR1 SGDLS, CDR2 YYNGEE. The CDR3 is made up of 15 amino acids. Trimming removed 4 bases at V and 0 bases at J, with 11 bases between. The CDR3 DNA sequence: TGTGCCAGCAGCCTCCGCTGGAGCTCCTACAATGAGCAGTTCTTC. The encoded protein is CASSLRWSSYNEQFF. Combining the CDR3 with reference TRBV9 and TRBJ2-1 gives the whole variable domain DSGVTQTPKHLITATGQRVTLRCSPRSGDLSVYWYQQSLDQGLQFLIQYYNGEERAKGNILERFSAQQFPDLHSELNLSSLELGDSALYFCASSLRWSSYNEQFFGPGTRLTVL.

J is TRBJ2-2 and V is TRBV7-9; TRBD1 is a possible D gene (6 bases). V lost 0 bases to trimming and J lost 6 bases, with 14 bases between them. CDR3 length equals 16 residues. CDR1 is SEHNR, CDR2 FQNEAQ, per germline (reference sequence). CDR3 residues: CASSLARVQGAGELFF. As DNA, the CDR3 is TGTGCCAGCAGCTTAGCGCGGGTACAGGGTGCCGGGGAGCTGTTTTTT.

The rearrangement links TRBV4-1 to TRBJ1-6; 7 bases line up with TRBD1. There are 15 residues in the CDR3. The V gene's germline CDR1 is MGHRA and CDR2 YSYEKL. The ends lost 4 bases at V and 6 bases at J; junction bases unmatched: 6. The CDR3 reads CASSPLNRGNSPLHF. In nucleotides, the CDR3 is TGCGCCAGCAGCCCGCTAAACAGGGGTAATTCACCCCTCCACTTT.

This clone was detected once. J is TRBJ2-5 and V is TRBV19; TRBD2 matches 12 bases. In germline, CDR1 is LNHDA, CDR2 SQIVND (reference sequence). The trim removed 0 bases at V and 4 bases at J, leaving 0 bases unmatched. The CDR3 runs to 15 residues. The CDR3 sequence: CASSIEGLAGETQYF. The CDR3 bases are TGTGCCAGTAGTATAGAGGGACTAGCGGGAGAGACCCAGTACTTC. Using reference TRBV19 and TRBJ2-5 for the parts outside the CDR3, the full variable domain is DGGITQSPKYLFRKEGQNVTLSCEQNLNHDAMYWYRQDPGQGLRLIYYSQIVNDFQKGDIAEGYSVSREKKESFPLTVTSAQKNPTAFYLCASSIEGLAGETQYFGPGTRLLVL.

In this sample, this clone turned up a few times. The CDR3: CASSPAQGATGELFF. The CDR3 nucleotides are TGTGCCAGCAGCCCGGCACAGGGGGCAACCGGGGAGCTGTTTTTT. V gene TRBV11-3 combines with J gene TRBJ2-2, with 9 bases matching TRBD1. Trimming cost V 5 bases and J 5 bases; bases outside gene matches: 6. Germline values: CDR1 SGHNT, CDR2 YENEEA. The CDR3 extends over 15 amino acids.

The V and J genes are TRBV30 and TRBJ2-2, with 7 bases lining up with TRBD2. The CDR3 spans 12 residues. After removal of 8 bases from V and 3 bases from J, the junction contained 3 bases not matched to a gene. The germline V gene encodes CDR1 GTSNPN and CDR2 SVGIG (reference sequence). The CDR3 DNA reads as TGTGCCCGACGGGGGGACACCGGGGAGCTGTTTTTT. Encoded protein: CARRGDTGELFF.

The chain has TRBV10-3 and TRBJ2-3, with TRBD1 identical over 9 bases. Germline V lookup: CDR1 ENHRY, CDR2 SYGVKD. The V gene end was trimmed by 6 bases and the J gene end by 5 bases; junction bases not matched to a gene: 9. CDR3 size: 15 residues. Written as DNA, the CDR3 is TGTGCCATCAGGGCGGACAGGGGTTGGGGAGATACGCAGTATTTT. Its protein is CAIRADRGWGDTQYF.

This clone came up once. The chain couples TRBV7-2 to TRBJ2-1; 15 bases line up with TRBD2. Per the germline V gene, CDR1 is SGHTA and CDR2 is FQGNSA. CDR3 length equals 17 residues. V lost 6 bases, J lost 9 bases, and 12 bases stayed unmatched. As DNA, the CDR3 is TGTGCCAGCAGGAATGCCGGGACTAGCGGGGGGCGGGCTGAGCAGTTCTTC. This sequence encodes CASRNAGTSGGRAEQFF.

The chain carries TRBV9 and TRBJ2-1, with TRBD1 matching 12 bases. Trimming took 3 bases from V and 8 from J; bases not matched to a gene: 9. The germline CDR1 and CDR2 sequences are SGDLS and YYNGEE. The CDR3 is 16 residues long. CDR3 DNA: TGTGCCAGCAGCGCCCCCGGGACAGGGGGCTTCCATGAGCAGTTCTTC. Translated: CASSAPGTGGFHEQFF.

The gene calls are TRBV3-1 (or the pseudogene TRBV3-2) and TRBJ1-1; D possibly corresponds to TRBD1 (5 bases). This CDR3 comprises 17 residues. Trimming removed 1 base at V and 1 base at J, with 16 bases between. In germline, CDR1 is LGHDT, CDR2 YNNKEL (reference sequence). CDR3 DNA sequence: TGTGCCAGCAGCCAAGGGTCCACAGGCCGATCGAACACTGAAGCTTTCTTT. This codes for CASSQGSTGRSNTEAFF.

The chain links TRBV7-8 to TRBJ2-3; D tentatively fits TRBD1 or TRBD2 (6 bases each). V was shortened by 7 bases and J by 2 bases, with 13 bases between the two germline ends. The CDR3 has 14 residues. The germline V gene has CDR1 SGHVS and CDR2 FQNEAQ. The CDR3 sequence is CASTPGGHTDTQYF. The DNA of the CDR3 is TGTGCCAGCACGCCCGGGGGACACACAGATACGCAGTATTTT.

V is TRBV5-4 and J is TRBJ2-2; TRBD2 matches at 11 bases. The CDR3 has 18 amino acids. Trimming removed 4 bases from V and 0 bases from J; junction bases left unmatched: 8. The V gene's germline CDR1 is SGHNT and CDR2 YYREEE (reference sequence). CDR3 amino acids: CASSPPTSGGANTGELFF. The CDR3 region has the DNA TGTGCCAGCAGCCCACCTACTAGCGGGGGCGCGAACACCGGGGAGCTGTTTTTT. The entire variable domain, with the rest obtained from reference TRBV5-4 and TRBJ2-2, is as follows: ETGVTQSPTHLIKTRGQQVTLRCSSQSGHNTVSWYQQALGQGPQFIFQYYREEENGRGNFPPRFSGLQFPNYSSELNVNALELDDSALYLCASSPPTSGGANTGELFFGEGSRLTVL.

This chain connects TRBV6-5 to TRBJ2-2; D unclear. V dropped 7 bases and J dropped 3 bases, with 9 bases sitting between them. The CDR3 extends over 13 amino acids. Germline V CDR1 and CDR2: MNHEY, SVGAGI. The CDR3 DNA sequence: TGTGCCAGCAAAAACAGTTACACCGGGGAGCTGTTTTTT. Encoded protein: CASKNSYTGELFF.

This chain uses TRBV30 with TRBJ2-3; 10 bases match TRBD2. V lost 2 bases, J lost 1 base, and 3 bases stayed unmatched. Germline CDR1 is GTSNPN and CDR2 is SVGIG (reference sequence). CDR3 length equals 15 residues. The CDR3 DNA reads as TGTGCCTGGAGTATCGGGACTAGCGGCACAGATACGCAGTATTTT. Its translation: CAWSIGTSGTDTQYF.

This clone was counted many times. CDR3 protein: CASSTTGTGGFEQYF. CDR3 coding DNA: TGTGCCAGTAGTACCACCGGGACAGGGGGCTTCGAGCAGTACTTC. The rearrangement uses TRBV19 and TRBJ2-7; 12 bases agree with TRBD1. This CDR3 has 15 residues. Germline lookup yields CDR1 LNHDA and CDR2 SQIVND (reference sequence). J lost 6 bases, V lost 4 bases, and 7 bases had no gene match.

This chain links TRBV19 with TRBJ2-5; D not resolved. Germline V lookup: CDR1 LNHDA, CDR2 SQIVND (reference sequence). This CDR3 is built from 12 residues. V was cut by 11 bases and J by 2 bases, with 12 bases left in between. The CDR3 here is CAFEERQETQYF. CDR3 DNA sequence: TGTGCCTTCGAAGAAAGGCAAGAGACCCAGTACTTC. The full variable domain, rest sourced from reference TRBV19 and TRBJ2-5, is DGGITQSPKYLFRKEGQNVTLSCEQNLNHDAMYWYRQDPGQGLRLIYYSQIVNDFQKGDIAEGYSVSREKKESFPLTVTSAQKNPTAFYLCAFEERQETQYFGPGTRLLVL.

This clone was seen once. The chain has TRBV10-1 and TRBJ2-2; no firm D call. The CDR3 consists of 14 residues. Per germline, CDR1 WNHNN and CDR2 SYGVQD (reference sequence). V dropped 2 bases and J dropped 1 base, with 5 bases sitting between them. The CDR3 DNA follows: TGCGCCAGCAGTGAGACCAGGAACACCGGGGAGCTGTTTTTT. This encodes CASSETRNTGELFF.

The chain recombines TRBV9 with TRBJ2-3, with D hard to call. The V and J ends lost 4 bases and 2 bases respectively, with 14 bases between them. CDR3 length: 15 residues. Germline V gene lookup returns CDR1 SGDLS and CDR2 YYNGEE. CDR3 in amino acids: CASSPRTGDTDTQYF. The DNA of the CDR3 is TGTGCCAGCAGCCCTCGGACGGGTGACACAGATACGCAGTATTTT.

The chain combines TRBV7-9 with TRBJ2-5; TRBD1 agrees at 11 bases. Germline values: CDR1 SEHNR, CDR2 FQNEAQ (reference sequence). V dropped 5 bases and J dropped 5; count of bases not matched to a gene: 7. This CDR3 comprises 15 residues. CDR3 bases: TGTGCCAGCAGCCAAGGGACAGGGGGTTTGGAGACCCAGTACTTC. Translated: CASSQGTGGLETQYF.

A word on this clone: The same CDR3 arises from other DNA sequences in this sample as well. V and J are TRBV27 and TRBJ1-5, with D perhaps matching TRBD1 (6 bases). The CDR3 covers 15 residues. Germline V gives CDR1 MNHEY, CDR2 SMNVEV (reference sequence). Trimming took off 2 bases at V and 4 bases at J, with 12 bases between the two ends. CDR3 residues: CASSLGTGSNQPQHF. The CDR3 region has the DNA TGTGCCAGCAGTTTAGGCACAGGGTCGAATCAGCCCCAGCATTTT.

The chain carries TRBV27 and TRBJ2-3; D is unresolved. The CDR3 consists of 15 residues. In germline, CDR1 is MNHEY, CDR2 SMNVEV (reference sequence). V lost 3 bases and J 2 bases, leaving 12 bases between the germline ends. CDR3 sequence (DNA): TGTGCCAGCAGTTTGTTCGGGCAGACCACAGATACGCAGTATTTT. Translated, it gives CASSLFGQTTDTQYF.

The chain couples TRBV3-1 (or the pseudogene TRBV3-2) to TRBJ2-6; no definite D call. CDR1 and CDR2 (germline): LGHDT, YNNKEL (reference sequence). The CDR3 consists of 15 residues. The germline V and J ends were trimmed by 4 bases and 4 bases, with 11 bases remaining between them. The CDR3 protein is CASSPVLRGANVLTF. CDR3 nucleotides: TGTGCCAGCAGCCCCGTATTGAGGGGGGCCAACGTCCTGACTTTC.

For this clone: An end of the junction does not agree with germline; a read error may underlie this. The chain carries TRBV4-3 and TRBJ2-2; 8 bases align to TRBD2. The V gene's germline CDR1 is LGHNA and CDR2 YSLEER. CDR3 length: 17 residues. The CDR3 spells CATSRDPRGGHTGELFF. CDR3 coding DNA: TGCGCCACCAGCCGGGACCCCCGCGGGGGGCATACCGGGGAGCTGTTTTTT.

The genes are TRBV7-9 and TRBJ2-3; 8 bases are shared with TRBD2. CDR1 is SEHNR, CDR2 FQNEAQ, per germline (reference sequence). With 0 bases clipped from V and 4 bases from J, the junction kept 3 bases outside the gene matches. The CDR3 extends over 15 amino acids. The CDR3 DNA reads as TGTGCCAGCAGCTTAGCTAGCGGGATGTCAGATACGCAGTATTTT. This sequence encodes CASSLASGMSDTQYF. The variable domain in full, completed from reference TRBV7-9 and TRBJ2-3, reads DTGVSQNPRHKITKRGQNVTFRCDPISEHNRLYWYRQTLGQGPEFLTYFQNEAQLEKSRLLSDRFSAERPKGSFSTLEIQRTEQGDSAMYLCASSLASGMSDTQYFGPGTRLTVL.

The chain joins TRBV5-4 to TRBJ1-1, with D maybe TRBD1 (6 bases). Trimming took off 5 bases at V and 5 bases at J, with 19 bases between the two ends. In germline, CDR1 is SGHNT, CDR2 YYREEE (reference sequence). The CDR3 runs 15 residues. The CDR3 protein is CASSSPILRGTEAFF. The CDR3 region has the DNA TGTGCCAGCAGTTCGCCTATATTGAGGGGGACTGAAGCTTTCTTT.

The V and J genes are TRBV6-2 or TRBV6-3 and TRBJ1-1; a possible D gene is TRBD1 (5 bases). V was shortened by 6 bases and J by 4 bases, with 15 bases between the two germline ends. Germline assignment: CDR1 MNHEY and CDR2 SVGEGT. CDR3 length: 14 residues. The CDR3 sequence is CASRYIPGTTEAFF. CDR3 nucleotide sequence: TGTGCCAGCAGGTACATTCCAGGGACCACTGAAGCTTTCTTT.